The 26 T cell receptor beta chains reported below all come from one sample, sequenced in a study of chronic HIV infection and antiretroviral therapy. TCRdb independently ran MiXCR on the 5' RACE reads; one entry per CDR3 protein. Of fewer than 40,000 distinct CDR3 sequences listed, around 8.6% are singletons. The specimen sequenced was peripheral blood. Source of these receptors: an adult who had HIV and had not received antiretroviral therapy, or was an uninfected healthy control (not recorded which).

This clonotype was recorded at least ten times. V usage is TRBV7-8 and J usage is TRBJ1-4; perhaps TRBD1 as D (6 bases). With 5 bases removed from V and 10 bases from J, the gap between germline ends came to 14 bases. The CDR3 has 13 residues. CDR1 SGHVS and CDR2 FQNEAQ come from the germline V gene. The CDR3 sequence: CASSPDPQGKLFF. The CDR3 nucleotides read TGTGCCAGCAGCCCAGACCCACAGGGAAAACTGTTTTTT.

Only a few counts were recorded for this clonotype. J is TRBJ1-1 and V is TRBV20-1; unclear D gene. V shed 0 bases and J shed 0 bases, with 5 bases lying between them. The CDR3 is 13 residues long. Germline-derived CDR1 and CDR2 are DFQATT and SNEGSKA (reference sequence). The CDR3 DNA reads TGCAGTGCTAGAGAGGGCCTGAACACTGAAGCTTTCTTT. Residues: CSAREGLNTEAFF.

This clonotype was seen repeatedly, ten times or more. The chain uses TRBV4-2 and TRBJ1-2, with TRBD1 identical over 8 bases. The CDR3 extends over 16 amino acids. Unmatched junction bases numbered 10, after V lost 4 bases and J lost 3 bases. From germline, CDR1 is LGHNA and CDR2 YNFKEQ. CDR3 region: CASSRGPGQGYYGYTF. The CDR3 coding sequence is TGTGCCAGCAGCCGCGGTCCCGGACAGGGCTACTATGGCTACACCTTC.

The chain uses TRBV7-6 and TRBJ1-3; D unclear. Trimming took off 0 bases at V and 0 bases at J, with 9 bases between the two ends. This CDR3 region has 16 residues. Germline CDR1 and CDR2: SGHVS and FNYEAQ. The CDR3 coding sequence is TGTGCCAGCAGCTTAGCGGCGGCAGCCTCTGGAAACACCATATATTTT. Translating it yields CASSLAAAASGNTIYF.

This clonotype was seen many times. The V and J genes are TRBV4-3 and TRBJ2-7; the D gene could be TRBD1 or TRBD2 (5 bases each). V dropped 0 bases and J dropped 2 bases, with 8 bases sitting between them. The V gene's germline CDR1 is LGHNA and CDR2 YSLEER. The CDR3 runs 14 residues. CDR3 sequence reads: CASSQDEGTYEQYF. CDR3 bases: TGCGCCAGCAGCCAAGACGAGGGGACCTACGAGCAGTACTTC.

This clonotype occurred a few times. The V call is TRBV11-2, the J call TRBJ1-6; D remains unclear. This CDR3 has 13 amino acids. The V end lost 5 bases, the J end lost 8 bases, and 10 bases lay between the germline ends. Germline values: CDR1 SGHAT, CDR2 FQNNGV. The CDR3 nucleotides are TGTGCCAGCAGCCGGACCGCCTATTCACCCCTCCACTTT. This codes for CASSRTAYSPLHF.

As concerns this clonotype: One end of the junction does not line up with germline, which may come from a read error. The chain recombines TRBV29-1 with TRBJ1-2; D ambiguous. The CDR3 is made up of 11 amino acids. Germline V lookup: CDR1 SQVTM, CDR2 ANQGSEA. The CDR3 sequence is CSVGRTDGDTF. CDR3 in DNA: TGCAGCGTTGGCAGGACGGATGGCGACACCTTC. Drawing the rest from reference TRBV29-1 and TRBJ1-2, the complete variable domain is SAVISQKPSRDICQRGTSLTIQCQVDSQVTMMFWYRQQPGQSLTLIATANQGSEATYESGFVIDKFPISRPNLTFSTLTVSNMSPEDSSIYLCSVGRTDGDTFGSGTRLTVV.

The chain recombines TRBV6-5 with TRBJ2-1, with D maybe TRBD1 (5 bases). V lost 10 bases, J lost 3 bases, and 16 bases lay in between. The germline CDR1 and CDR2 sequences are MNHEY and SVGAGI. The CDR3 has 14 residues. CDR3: CATTADSDYNEQFF. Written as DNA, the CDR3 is TGTGCCACCACGGCTGACAGTGACTACAATGAGCAGTTCTTC.

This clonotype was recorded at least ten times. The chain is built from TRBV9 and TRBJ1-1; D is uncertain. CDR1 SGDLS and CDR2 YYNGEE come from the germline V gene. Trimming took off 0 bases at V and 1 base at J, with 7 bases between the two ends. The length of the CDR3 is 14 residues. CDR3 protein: CASSVGSRNTEAFF. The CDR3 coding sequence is TGTGCCAGCAGCGTAGGATCGAGGAACACTGAAGCTTTCTTT.

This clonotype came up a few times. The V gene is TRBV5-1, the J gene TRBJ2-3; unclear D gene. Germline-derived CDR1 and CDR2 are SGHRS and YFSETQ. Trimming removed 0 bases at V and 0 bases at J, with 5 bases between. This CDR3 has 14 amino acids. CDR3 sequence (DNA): TGCGCCAGCAGCTTGGACACGAGCACAGATACGCAGTATTTT. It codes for CASSLDTSTDTQYF.

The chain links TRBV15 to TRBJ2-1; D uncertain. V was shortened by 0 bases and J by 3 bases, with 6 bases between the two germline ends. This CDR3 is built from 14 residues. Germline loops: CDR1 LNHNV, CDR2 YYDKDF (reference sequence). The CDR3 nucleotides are TGTGCCACCAGCAGAGAGCAAATCTACAATGAGCAGTTCTTC. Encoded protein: CATSREQIYNEQFF.

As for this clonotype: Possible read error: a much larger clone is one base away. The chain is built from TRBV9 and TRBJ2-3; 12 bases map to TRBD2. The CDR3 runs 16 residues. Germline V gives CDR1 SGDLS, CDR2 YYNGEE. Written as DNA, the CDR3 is TGTGCCAGCAGCAAAGGACTAGCGGGGACCACAGATACGCGGTATTTT. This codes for CASSKGLAGTTDTRYF.

CDR3 nucleotide sequence: TGTGCCAGCCCCGGGACTAGCGGGGGGGGGAGCACAGATACGCAGTATTTT. Residues: CASPGTSGGGSTDTQYF. This rearrangement joins TRBV2 to TRBJ2-3; 16 bases agree with TRBD2. Germline V gene lookup returns CDR1 SNHLY and CDR2 FYNNEI. CDR3 length equals 17 residues. Unmatched junction bases numbered 5, after V lost 8 bases and J lost 0 bases.

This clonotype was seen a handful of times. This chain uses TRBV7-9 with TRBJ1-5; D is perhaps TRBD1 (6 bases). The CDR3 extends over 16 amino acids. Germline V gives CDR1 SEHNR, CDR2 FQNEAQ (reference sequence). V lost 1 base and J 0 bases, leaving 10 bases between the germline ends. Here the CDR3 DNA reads TGTGCCAGCAGCTTAGGCACAGGGAATAGCAATCAGCCCCAGCATTTT. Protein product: CASSLGTGNSNQPQHF.

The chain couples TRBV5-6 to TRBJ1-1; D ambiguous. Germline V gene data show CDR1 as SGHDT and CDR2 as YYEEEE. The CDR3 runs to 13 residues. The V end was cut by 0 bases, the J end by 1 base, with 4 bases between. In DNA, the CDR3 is TGTGCCAGCAGCTTGGCGGAGAACACTGAAGCTTTCTTT. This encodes CASSLAENTEAFF.

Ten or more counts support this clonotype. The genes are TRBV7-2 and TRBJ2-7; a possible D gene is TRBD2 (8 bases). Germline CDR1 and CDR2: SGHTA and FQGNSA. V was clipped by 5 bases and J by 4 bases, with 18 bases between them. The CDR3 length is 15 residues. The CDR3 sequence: CASSPAGGQSYEQYF. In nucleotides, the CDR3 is TGTGCCAGCAGCCCTGCGGGGGGACAGAGTTACGAGCAGTACTTC.

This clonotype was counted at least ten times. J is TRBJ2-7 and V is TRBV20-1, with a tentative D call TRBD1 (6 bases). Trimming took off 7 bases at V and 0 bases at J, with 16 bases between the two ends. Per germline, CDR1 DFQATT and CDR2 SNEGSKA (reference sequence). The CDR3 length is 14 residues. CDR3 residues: CSVLGQPSSYEQYF. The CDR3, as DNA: TGCAGTGTTCTAGGACAGCCTAGCTCCTACGAGCAGTACTTC.

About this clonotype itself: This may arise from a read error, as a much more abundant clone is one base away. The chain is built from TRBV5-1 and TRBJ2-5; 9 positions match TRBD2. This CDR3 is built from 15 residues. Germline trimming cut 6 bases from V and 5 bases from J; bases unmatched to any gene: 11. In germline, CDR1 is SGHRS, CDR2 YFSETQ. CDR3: CASTLNTAGGETQYF. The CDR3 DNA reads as TGCGCCAGCACCCTCAACACGGCGGGAGGGGAGACCCAGTACTTC.

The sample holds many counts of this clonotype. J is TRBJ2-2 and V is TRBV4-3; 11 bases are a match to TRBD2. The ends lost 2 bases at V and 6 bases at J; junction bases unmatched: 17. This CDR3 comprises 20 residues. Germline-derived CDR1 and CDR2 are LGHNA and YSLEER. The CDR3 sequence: CASSQIFISGVSGGAGELFF. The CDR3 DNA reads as TGCGCCAGCAGCCAAATATTTATTTCGGGGGTTAGCGGGGGGGCCGGGGAGCTGTTTTTT.

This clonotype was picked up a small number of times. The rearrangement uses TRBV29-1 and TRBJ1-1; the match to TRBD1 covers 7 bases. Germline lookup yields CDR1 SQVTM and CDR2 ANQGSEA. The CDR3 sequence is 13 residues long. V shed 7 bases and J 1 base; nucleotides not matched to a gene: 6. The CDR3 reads CSARQGENTEAFF. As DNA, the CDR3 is TGCAGCGCCCGACAGGGAGAGAACACTGAAGCTTTCTTT.

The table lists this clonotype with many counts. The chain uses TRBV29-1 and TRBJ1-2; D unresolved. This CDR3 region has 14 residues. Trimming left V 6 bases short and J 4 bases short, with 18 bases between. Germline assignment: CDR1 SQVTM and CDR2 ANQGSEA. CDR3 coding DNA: TGCAGCGTCCAACCCCATCTCACTACCTATGGCTACACCTTC. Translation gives CSVQPHLTTYGYTF.

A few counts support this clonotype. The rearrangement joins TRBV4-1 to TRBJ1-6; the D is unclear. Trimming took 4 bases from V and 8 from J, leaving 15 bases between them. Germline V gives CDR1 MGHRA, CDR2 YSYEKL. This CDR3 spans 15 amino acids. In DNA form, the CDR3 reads TGCGCCAGCAGCCCTCGACCTCTTGATGATTCACCCCTCCACTTT. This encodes CASSPRPLDDSPLHF.

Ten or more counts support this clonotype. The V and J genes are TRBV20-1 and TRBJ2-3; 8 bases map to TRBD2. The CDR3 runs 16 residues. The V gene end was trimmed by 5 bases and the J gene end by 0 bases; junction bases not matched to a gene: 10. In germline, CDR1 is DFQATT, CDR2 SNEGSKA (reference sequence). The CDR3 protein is CSAGGLVGGSTDTQYF. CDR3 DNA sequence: TGCAGTGCTGGGGGACTAGTCGGAGGAAGCACAGATACGCAGTATTTT.

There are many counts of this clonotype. Here the CDR3 DNA reads TGTGCCAGCAAAGCGGGTTCCTACGAGCAGTACTTC. Amino acids: CASKAGSYEQYF. V is TRBV12-3 or TRBV12-4 and J is TRBJ2-7; D possibly corresponds to TRBD2 (6 bases). The CDR3 covers 12 residues. Trimming removed 7 bases at V and 1 base at J, with 8 bases between.

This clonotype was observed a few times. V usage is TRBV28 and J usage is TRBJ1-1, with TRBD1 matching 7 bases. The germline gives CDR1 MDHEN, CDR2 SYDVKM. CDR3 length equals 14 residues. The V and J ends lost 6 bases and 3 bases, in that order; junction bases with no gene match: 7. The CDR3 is CASRSRGTDTEAFF. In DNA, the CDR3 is TGTGCCAGCAGATCCAGGGGGACAGACACTGAAGCTTTCTTT.

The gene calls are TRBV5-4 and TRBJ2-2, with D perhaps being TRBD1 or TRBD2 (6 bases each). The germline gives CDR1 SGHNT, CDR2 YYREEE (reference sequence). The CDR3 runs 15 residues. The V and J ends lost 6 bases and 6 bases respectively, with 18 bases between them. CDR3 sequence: CASTQGGGLAGELFF. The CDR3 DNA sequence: TGTGCCAGCACCCAAGGAGGGGGTCTCGCCGGGGAGCTGTTTTTT.